The 22 T cell receptor beta chains listed next were all sequenced from one sample in a study of T cell clonality in common variable immunodeficiency (dated by TCRdb to between 2014 and 2017). Library preparation employed the immunoSEQ multiplex PCR assay. TCRdb re-hosts the immuneACCESS table, in-frame sequences only. Its copies lack some clones; in the studies checked, an unresolved V gene accounts for under half of them, and the cause for the rest is not known. This sample holds about 26,000 clones in total, without any singletons. The ten largest clonotypes hold approximately 3.9% of the sample. The paper's findings and limits, for the study overall: Fewer deletions and N-nucleotide insertions were reportedly observed in CVID TCRbeta sequences, and highly modified clones with 13 or more V deletions were reportedly absent from CVID TCRbeta sequences.

The antigens for these receptors are not known. Sequenced sample: peripheral blood mononuclear cells. The receptors stem from a human donor with common variable immunodeficiency.

This clone was counted only a few times. The read finishes 3 residues shy of the CDR3 end, and the germline J gene is used to complete it. The chain uses TRBV30 and TRBJ2-5; 8 nucleotides align to TRBD1. Germline V lookup: CDR1 GTSNPN, CDR2 SVGIG (reference sequence). The trim removed 2 bases at V and 6 bases at J, leaving 8 bases unmatched. The CDR3 has 14 amino acids. CDR3 amino acids: CAWSWAGGAQTQYF. CDR3 bases read: TGTGCCTGGAGTTGGGCAGGGGGCGCGCAGACC. Using reference TRBV30 and TRBJ2-5 for the parts outside the CDR3, the full variable domain is SQTIHQWPATLVQPVGSPLSLECTVEGTSNPNLYWYRQAAGRGLQLLFYSVGIGQISSEVPQNLSASRPQDRQFILSSKKLLLSDSGFYLCAWSWAGGAQTQYFGPGTRLLVL.

In regard to this clone: The read gets to within 3 residues of the CDR3 end, and the germline J gene fills in the rest. The V and J genes are TRBV2 and TRBJ2-1, with 9 bases aligning to TRBD2. Germline V gene data show CDR1 as SNHLY and CDR2 as FYNNEI. Germline trimming cut 2 bases from V and 9 bases from J; bases unmatched to any gene: 5. The CDR3 covers 14 residues. CDR3 DNA, as far as it was read: TGTGCCAGCAGTGAACTAGCGGGATATAGTGAG. Encoded protein: CASSELAGYSE. The full-length CDR3 reads as CASSELAGYSEQFF. Combining the CDR3 with reference TRBV2 and TRBJ2-1 gives the whole variable domain EPEVTQTPSHQVTQMGQEVILRCVPISNHLYFYWYRQILGQKVEFLVSFYNNEISEKSEIFDDQFSVERPDGSNFTLKIRSTKLEDSAMYFCASSELAGYSEQFFGPGTRLTVL.

By share of the sample, this clone is medium-sized. The CDR3 end is not reached by the read, which stops 3 residues before it; the germline J gene fills it in. The chain recombines TRBV2 with TRBJ1-3; D call uncertain. The CDR3 runs to 12 residues. Trimming stripped 4 bases from V and 4 bases from J, with 5 bases between. CDR1 is SNHLY, CDR2 FYNNEI, per germline. Incomplete CDR3 DNA: TGTGCCAGCAGTGGGCAGGGAAACACC. It yields the protein CASSGQGNT. The whole CDR3 protein reads CASSGQGNTIYF.

This clone was found a few times. The read halts 3 residues ahead of the CDR3 end, with the missing end drawn from the germline J gene. V and J are TRBV7-9 and TRBJ2-1; 14 bases are shared with TRBD2. Unmatched junction bases numbered 0, after V lost 1 base and J lost 7 bases. The CDR3 spans 15 residues. Germline V gene lookup returns CDR1 SEHNR and CDR2 FQNEAQ (reference sequence). The CDR3 DNA, read in part, is TGTGCCAGCAGCTTAGGGACTAGCGGGAGGAATGAG. Protein: CASSLGTSGRNE. In full, the CDR3 reads CASSLGTSGRNEQFF.

This clone was recorded at least ten times. From the germline J gene comes the end of the CDR3, since the read stops 3 residues before it. The rearrangement joins TRBV12-3 or TRBV12-4 to TRBJ2-2, with 7 nucleotides matching TRBD1. V trimming: 7 bases; J trimming: 0 bases; junction bases outside the gene matches: 5. This CDR3 spans 15 amino acids. The CDR3 reads CASNPGQTNTGELFF. The covered CDR3 bases are TGTGCCAGCAACCCGGGACAGACGAACACCGGGGAG.

This clone was observed a handful of times. The sequenced fragment ends 3 residues before the CDR3 boundary, so the rest is inferred from the germline J gene. The rearrangement uses TRBV5-1 and TRBJ2-7; TRBD1 aligns across 8 bases. Germline CDR1 reads SGHRS; CDR2 reads YFSETQ. V shed 0 bases, J shed 5 bases, and the junction held 7 bases outside the gene matches. CDR3 length: 15 amino acids. CDR3 sequence reads: CASSLEGRGLHEQYF. The sequenced part of the CDR3 DNA is TGCGCCAGCAGCTTGGAGGGCAGGGGGCTCCACGAG. The whole variable domain, filled in from reference TRBV5-1 and TRBJ2-7, reads KAGVTQTPRYLIKTRGQQVTLSCSPISGHRSVSWYQQTPGQGLQFLFEYFSETQRNKGNFPGRFSGRQFSNSRSEMNVSTLELGDSALYLCASSLEGRGLHEQYFGPGTRLTVT.

This clone was counted ten times or more. The missing CDR3 end, 3 residues past where the read stops, is filled in from the germline J gene. The V gene is TRBV20-1, the J gene TRBJ2-2, with D perhaps matching TRBD1 (6 bases). The CDR3 loop spans 15 amino acids. V was trimmed by 5 bases and J by 3 bases, leaving 16 bases between them. The V gene's germline CDR1 is DFQATT and CDR2 SNEGSKA (reference sequence). The CDR3 DNA, read in part, is TGCAGTGCTGGGCAAGACAGGCCTGACACCGGGGAG. This codes for CSAGQDRPDTGE. The complete CDR3 reads CSAGQDRPDTGELFF.

With regard to this clone: From the germline J gene comes the end of the CDR3, since the read stops 3 residues before it. The genes are TRBV2 and TRBJ1-4; TRBD1 aligns across 7 bases. Looked up from germline, CDR1 is SNHLY and CDR2 is FYNNEI. The CDR3 extends over 12 amino acids. Trimming at V came to 4 bases and at J to 8 bases, leaving 1 base not matched to a gene. CDR3 sequence reads: CASSVRGEKLFF. The CDR3 bases that were read are TGTGCCAGCAGTGTCAGGGGGGAAAAA.

This clone was detected only a few times. The CDR3 is cut off 3 residues early in the read; its end comes from the germline J gene. V gene TRBV7-8 combines with J gene TRBJ1-6; 9 nucleotides agree with TRBD1. The CDR3 covers 15 residues. CDR1 and CDR2 (germline): SGHVS, FQNEAQ. Trimming removed 5 bases from V and 5 bases from J; junction bases left unmatched: 4. The part of the CDR3 DNA that was read is TGTGCCAGCAGCCAGGGACAGGGAGATAATTCACCC. Its translation: CASSQGQGDNSP. The complete CDR3 protein is CASSQGQGDNSPLHF.

In its sample, this clone was seen many times. The read terminates 3 residues before the CDR3 end, so the remaining end is supplied by the germline J gene. J is TRBJ1-5 and V is TRBV30; no reliable D call. The V end was cut by 2 bases, the J end by 3 bases, with 20 bases between. The CDR3 is made up of 17 amino acids. Germline V lookup: CDR1 GTSNPN, CDR2 SVGIG (reference sequence). The sequenced part of the CDR3 DNA is TGTGCCTGGAGTCGACACCTTCAAAAAGCCTCCAATCAGCCC. Translating gives CAWSRHLQKASNQP. The complete CDR3 reads CAWSRHLQKASNQPQHF. Complete variable domain (other parts from reference TRBV30 and TRBJ1-5): SQTIHQWPATLVQPVGSPLSLECTVEGTSNPNLYWYRQAAGRGLQLLFYSVGIGQISSEVPQNLSASRPQDRQFILSSKKLLLSDSGFYLCAWSRHLQKASNQPQHFGDGTRLSIL.

Remarks on this clone: The read halts 3 residues ahead of the CDR3 end, with the missing end drawn from the germline J gene. The chain employs TRBV5-1 and TRBJ2-1; 14 bases match TRBD2. Germline V gives CDR1 SGHRS, CDR2 YFSETQ. V shed 4 bases and J 9 bases; nucleotides not matched to a gene: 9. CDR3 size: 16 residues. The CDR3 bases that were read are TGCGCCAGCAGCACCACGGGACTAGCGGGAGTCACTGAG. Translated, it gives CASSTTGLAGVTE. The full CDR3 reads CASSTTGLAGVTEQFF.

This clone was counted a few times. The missing CDR3 end, 3 residues past where the read stops, is filled in from the germline J gene. This rearrangement joins TRBV2 to TRBJ2-3; D possibly corresponds to TRBD1 (6 bases). Deletions cut 6 bases from V and 6 bases from J, with 10 bases between. The CDR3 runs 12 residues. The germline CDR1 and CDR2 sequences are SNHLY and FYNNEI. The CDR3 loop reads CASSTTGDTQYF. The covered CDR3 bases are TGTGCCAGCAGCACTACAGGGGATACG.

In its sample, this clone was seen a few times. CDR3 protein: CAWSVGTDFSNQPQHF. The sequenced part of the CDR3 DNA is TGTGCCTGGAGTGTGGGGACAGATTTTAGCAATCAGCCC. V and J are TRBV30 and TRBJ1-5, with 7 bases matching TRBD1. From the germline J gene comes the end of the CDR3, since the read stops 3 residues before it. Germline CDR1 reads GTSNPN; CDR2 reads SVGIG (reference sequence). The CDR3 has 16 residues. V dropped 0 bases and J dropped 0; count of bases not matched to a gene: 5.

For this clone: The read is 3 residues too short to cover the CDR3 end, so that end is filled in from the germline J gene. V is TRBV23-1 and J is TRBJ1-2; no clear D. TRBV23-1 is labeled an ORF, and its function is uncertain. V was clipped by 2 bases and J by 5 bases, with 15 bases between them. The CDR3 loop spans 15 amino acids. CDR3 bases read: TGCGCCAGCAGTCAACGGGTCAATAATGGTTATGGC. It is translated as CASSQRVNNGYG. The entire CDR3 protein reads CASSQRVNNGYGYTF.

This clone was detected a few times. CDR3 bases read: TGCAGTGCTAGATACGGACAGAAATACGAG. The encoded protein is CSARYGQKYE. The full CDR3 protein reads CSARYGQKYEQYF. The genes are TRBV20-1 and TRBJ2-7; D perhaps matches TRBD1 (6 bases). The read ends 3 residues shy of where the CDR3 ends; the end is completed using the germline J gene. The CDR3 is made up of 13 amino acids. V gave up 2 bases and J gave up 4 bases, with 12 bases separating them. Germline CDR1 and CDR2: DFQATT and SNEGSKA (reference sequence).

For this clone: The read ends 3 residues shy of where the CDR3 ends; the end is completed using the germline J gene. The genes are TRBV18 and TRBJ2-1; 7 bases are shared with TRBD2. CDR3 length: 16 amino acids. V lost 2 bases to trimming and J lost 1 base; unmatched junction nucleotides: 5. The germline gives CDR1 KGHSH, CDR2 LQKENI. The chain's CDR3 is CASSPLPAGSYNEQFF. The part of the CDR3 DNA that was read is TGTGCCAGCTCACCATTGCCAGCGGGATCCTACAATGAG.

This clone was seen only a few times. The CDR3 goes on 3 residues after the read ends, and that part is filled in from the germline J gene. The gene calls are TRBV19 and TRBJ2-7, with a weak D call TRBD1 (6 bases). Germline CDR1 reads LNHDA; CDR2 reads SQIVND (reference sequence). Trimming stripped 6 bases from V and 1 base from J, with 10 bases between. The CDR3 contains 13 residues. Here the CDR3 reads CASSLQGSYEQYF. CDR3 bases read: TGTGCCAGTAGCCTACAGGGTTCCTACGAG. The full variable domain, completed using reference TRBV19 and TRBJ2-7, is DGGITQSPKYLFRKEGQNVTLSCEQNLNHDAMYWYRQDPGQGLRLIYYSQIVNDFQKGDIAEGYSVSREKKESFPLTVTSAQKNPTAFYLCASSLQGSYEQYFGPGTRLTVT.

This clone has a handful of counts. The CDR3 end is not reached by the read, which stops 3 residues before it; the germline J gene fills it in. The rearrangement links TRBV20-1 to TRBJ1-4; possibly TRBD1 for D (5 bases). Germline V gene lookup returns CDR1 DFQATT and CDR2 SNEGSKA (reference sequence). The CDR3 loop spans 14 amino acids. Between the trimmed V and J ends, which lost 3 bases and 5 bases, there was a span of 13 bases. Incomplete CDR3 DNA: TGCAGTGCTAGTCCCCCAAGGGGAAATGAAAAA. This translates into CSASPPRGNEK. The CDR3, in full, reads CSASPPRGNEKLFF.

The table lists this clone with many counts. Read sequence stops 3 residues before the CDR3 end, and the germline J gene provides the missing end. This rearrangement joins TRBV12-3 or TRBV12-4 to TRBJ2-7; 9 bases line up with TRBD2. Trimming removed 3 bases from V and 3 bases from J; junction bases left unmatched: 3. The CDR3 is 14 amino acids. CDR3 DNA (partial): TGTGCCAGCAGTTTGGCGGGAGGGGGCTACGAG. Protein: CASSLAGGGYE. The entire CDR3 protein reads CASSLAGGGYEQYF.

In this sample, this clone turned up a few times. The CDR3 goes on 3 residues after the read ends, and that part is filled in from the germline J gene. The chain links TRBV30 to TRBJ2-1; the match to TRBD2 covers 11 bases. The CDR3 contains 13 residues. The V segment lost 5 bases and the J segment 9 bases; nucleotides outside the gene matches: 6. Per germline, CDR1 GTSNPN and CDR2 SVGIG (reference sequence). The sequenced part of the CDR3 DNA is TGTGCCTGGGGGACTAGCGGACTTGCTGAG. It is translated as CAWGTSGLAE. The CDR3 as a whole reads CAWGTSGLAEQFF. Full variable domain (outside the CDR3, taken from reference TRBV30 and TRBJ2-1): SQTIHQWPATLVQPVGSPLSLECTVEGTSNPNLYWYRQAAGRGLQLLFYSVGIGQISSEVPQNLSASRPQDRQFILSSKKLLLSDSGFYLCAWGTSGLAEQFFGPGTRLTVL.

Turning to this clone: The sequenced fragment ends 3 residues before the CDR3 boundary, so the rest is inferred from the germline J gene. V usage is TRBV7-2 and J usage is TRBJ2-6, with D unclear. Germline CDR1 is SGHTA and CDR2 is FQGNSA. The CDR3 is 15 residues long. Trimming pared 2 bases from V and 2 bases from J, leaving 7 bases between. Incomplete CDR3 DNA: TGTGCCAGCAGCTTAACTAAGGCTGGGGCCAACGTC. This gives the protein CASSLTKAGANV. The CDR3, in full, reads CASSLTKAGANVLTF.

This clone was recorded many times. The read finishes 3 residues shy of the CDR3 end, and the germline J gene is used to complete it. The rearrangement joins TRBV2 to TRBJ1-1; TRBD1 matches at 11 bases. The V segment lost 10 bases and the J segment 5 bases; nucleotides outside the gene matches: 12. There are 15 residues in the CDR3. Per germline, CDR1 SNHLY and CDR2 FYNNEI. The sequenced part of the CDR3 DNA is TGTGCCACATCCATGGGGGACAGGGGGTGGACTGAA. Encoded protein: CATSMGDRGWTE. The CDR3 in full is CATSMGDRGWTEAFF.